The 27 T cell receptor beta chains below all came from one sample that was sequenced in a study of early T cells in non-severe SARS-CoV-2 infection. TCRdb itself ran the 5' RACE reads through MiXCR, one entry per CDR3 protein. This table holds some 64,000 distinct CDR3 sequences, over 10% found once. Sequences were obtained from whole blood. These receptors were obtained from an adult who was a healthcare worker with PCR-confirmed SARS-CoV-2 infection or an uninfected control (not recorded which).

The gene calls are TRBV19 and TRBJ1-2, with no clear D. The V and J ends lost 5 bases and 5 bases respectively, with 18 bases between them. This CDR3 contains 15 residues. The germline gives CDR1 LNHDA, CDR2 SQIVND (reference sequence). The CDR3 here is CASSRQGRLPYGYTF. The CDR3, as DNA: TGTGCCAGTAGTCGGCAAGGTCGTCTTCCTTATGGCTACACCTTC.

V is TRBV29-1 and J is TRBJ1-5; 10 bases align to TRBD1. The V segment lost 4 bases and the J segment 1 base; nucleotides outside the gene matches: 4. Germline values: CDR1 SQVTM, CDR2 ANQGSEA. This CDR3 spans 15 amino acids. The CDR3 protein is CSVVGQGESNQPQHF. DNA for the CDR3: TGCAGCGTTGTCGGACAGGGGGAGAGCAATCAGCCCCAGCATTTT. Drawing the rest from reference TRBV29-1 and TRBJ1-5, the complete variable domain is SAVISQKPSRDICQRGTSLTIQCQVDSQVTMMFWYRQQPGQSLTLIATANQGSEATYESGFVIDKFPISRPNLTFSTLTVSNMSPEDSSIYLCSVVGQGESNQPQHFGDGTRLSIL.

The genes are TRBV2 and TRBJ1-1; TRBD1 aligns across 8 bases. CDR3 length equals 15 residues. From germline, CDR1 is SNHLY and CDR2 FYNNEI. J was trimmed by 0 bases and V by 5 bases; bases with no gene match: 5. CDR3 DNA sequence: TGTGCCAGCAGTTGGGACAGGTCTATGAACACTGAAGCTTTCTTT. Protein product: CASSWDRSMNTEAFF.

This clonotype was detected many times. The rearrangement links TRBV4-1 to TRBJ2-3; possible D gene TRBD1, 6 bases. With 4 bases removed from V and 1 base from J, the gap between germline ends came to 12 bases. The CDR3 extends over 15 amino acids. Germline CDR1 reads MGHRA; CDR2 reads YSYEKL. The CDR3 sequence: CASSPDNRGTDTQYF. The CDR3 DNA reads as TGCGCCAGCAGCCCAGATAACAGGGGCACAGATACGCAGTATTTT.

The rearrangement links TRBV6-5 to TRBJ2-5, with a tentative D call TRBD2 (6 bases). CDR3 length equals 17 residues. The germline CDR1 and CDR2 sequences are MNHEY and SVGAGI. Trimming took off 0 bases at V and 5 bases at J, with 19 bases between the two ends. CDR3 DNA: TGTGCCAGCAGTTACTCCTCGGGAGCGTCCTCTGCGGAGACCCAGTACTTC. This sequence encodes CASSYSSGASSAETQYF.

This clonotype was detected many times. In DNA form, the CDR3 reads TGTGCCAGCAGCCAAGATCCGAGCAGGTACGAGCAGTACTTC. Translated, it gives CASSQDPSRYEQYF. The chain uses TRBV3-1 and TRBJ2-7; D remains ambiguous. This CDR3 region has 14 residues. V lost 0 bases, J lost 4 bases, and 10 bases lay in between. Germline loops: CDR1 LGHDT, CDR2 YNNKEL (reference sequence).

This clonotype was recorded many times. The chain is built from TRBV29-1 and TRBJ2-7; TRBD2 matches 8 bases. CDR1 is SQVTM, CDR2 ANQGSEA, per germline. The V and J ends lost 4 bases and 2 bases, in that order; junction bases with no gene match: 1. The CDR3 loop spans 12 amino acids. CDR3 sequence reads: CSVVAGPYEQYF. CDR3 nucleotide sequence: TGCAGCGTTGTAGCGGGACCCTACGAGCAGTACTTC.

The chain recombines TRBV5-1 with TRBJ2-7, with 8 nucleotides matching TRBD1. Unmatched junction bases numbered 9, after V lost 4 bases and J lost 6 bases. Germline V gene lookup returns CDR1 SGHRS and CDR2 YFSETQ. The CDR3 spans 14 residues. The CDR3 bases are TGCGCCAGCAGCACGGGACAGGTGCGGGGCGAGCAGTACTTC. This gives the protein CASSTGQVRGEQYF.

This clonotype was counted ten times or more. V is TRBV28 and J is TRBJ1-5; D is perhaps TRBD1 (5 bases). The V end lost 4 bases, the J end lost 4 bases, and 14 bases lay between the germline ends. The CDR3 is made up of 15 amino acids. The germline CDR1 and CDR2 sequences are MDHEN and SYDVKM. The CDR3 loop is CASSSGAWVNQPQHF. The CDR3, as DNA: TGTGCCAGCAGTTCCGGGGCTTGGGTTAATCAGCCCCAGCATTTT.

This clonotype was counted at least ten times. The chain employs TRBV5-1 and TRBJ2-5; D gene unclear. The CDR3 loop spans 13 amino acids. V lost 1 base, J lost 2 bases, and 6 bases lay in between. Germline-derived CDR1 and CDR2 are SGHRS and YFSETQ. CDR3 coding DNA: TGCGCCAGCAGCTTGAACGGTCAAGAGACCCAGTACTTC. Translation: CASSLNGQETQYF. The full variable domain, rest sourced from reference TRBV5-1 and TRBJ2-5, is KAGVTQTPRYLIKTRGQQVTLSCSPISGHRSVSWYQQTPGQGLQFLFEYFSETQRNKGNFPGRFSGRQFSNSRSEMNVSTLELGDSALYLCASSLNGQETQYFGPGTRLLVL.

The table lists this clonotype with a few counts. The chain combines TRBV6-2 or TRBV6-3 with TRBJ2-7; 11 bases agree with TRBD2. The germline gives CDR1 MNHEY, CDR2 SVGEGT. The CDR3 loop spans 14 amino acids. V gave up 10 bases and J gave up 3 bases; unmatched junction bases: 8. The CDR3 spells CATMGLAAYYEQYF. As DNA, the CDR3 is TGTGCCACTATGGGACTAGCGGCATACTACGAGCAGTACTTC.

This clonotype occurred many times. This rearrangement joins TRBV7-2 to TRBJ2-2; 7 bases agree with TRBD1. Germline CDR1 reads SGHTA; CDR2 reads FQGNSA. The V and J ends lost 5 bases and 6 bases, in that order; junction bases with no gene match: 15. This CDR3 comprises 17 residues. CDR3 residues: CASSPQGTANGAGELFF. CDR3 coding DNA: TGTGCCAGCAGCCCACAGGGGACGGCGAACGGGGCCGGGGAGCTGTTTTTT.

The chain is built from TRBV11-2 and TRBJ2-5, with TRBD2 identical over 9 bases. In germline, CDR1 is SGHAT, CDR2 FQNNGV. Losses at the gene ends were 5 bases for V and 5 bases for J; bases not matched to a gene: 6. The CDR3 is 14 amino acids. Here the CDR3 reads CASSPGLAKETQYF. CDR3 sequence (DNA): TGTGCCAGCAGCCCTGGACTAGCGAAGGAGACCCAGTACTTC.

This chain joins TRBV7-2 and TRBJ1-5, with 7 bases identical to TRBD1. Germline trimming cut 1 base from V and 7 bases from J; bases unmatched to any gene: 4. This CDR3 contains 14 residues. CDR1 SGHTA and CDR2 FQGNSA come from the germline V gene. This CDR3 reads CASSLGGGRQPQHF. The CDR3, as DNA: TGTGCCAGCAGCTTAGGAGGGGGCAGGCAGCCCCAGCATTTT.

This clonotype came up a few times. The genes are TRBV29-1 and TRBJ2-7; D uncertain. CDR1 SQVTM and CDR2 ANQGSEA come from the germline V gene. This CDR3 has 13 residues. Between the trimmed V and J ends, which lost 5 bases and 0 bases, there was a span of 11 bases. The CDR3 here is CSVSLFSSYEQYF. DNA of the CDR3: TGCAGCGTTAGTTTATTCAGCTCCTACGAGCAGTACTTC.

This chain's CDR3 is CASSSTGGHNSPLHF. The CDR3, as DNA: TGTGCCAGCTCATCGACAGGGGGTCATAATTCACCCCTCCACTTT. The rearrangement links TRBV9 to TRBJ1-6; 9 positions match TRBD1. The V segment lost 7 bases and the J segment 5 bases; nucleotides outside the gene matches: 7. Germline-derived CDR1 and CDR2 are SGDLS and YYNGEE. The CDR3 runs 15 residues.

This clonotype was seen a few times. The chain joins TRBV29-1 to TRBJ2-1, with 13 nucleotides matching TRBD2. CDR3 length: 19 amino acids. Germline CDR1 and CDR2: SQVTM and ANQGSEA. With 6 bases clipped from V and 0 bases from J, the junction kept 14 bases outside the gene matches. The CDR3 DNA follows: TGCAGCGTCAACCCCGGGGGACTAGCGGGACTCAGCTCCTACAATGAGCAGTTCTTC. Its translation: CSVNPGGLAGLSSYNEQFF.

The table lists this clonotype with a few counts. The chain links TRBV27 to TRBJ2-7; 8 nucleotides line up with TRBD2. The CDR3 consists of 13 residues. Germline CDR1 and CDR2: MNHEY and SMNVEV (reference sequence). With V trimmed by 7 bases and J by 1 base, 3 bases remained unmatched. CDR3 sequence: CASTREGSYEQYF. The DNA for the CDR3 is TGTGCCAGCACCCGGGAGGGGTCCTACGAGCAGTACTTC.

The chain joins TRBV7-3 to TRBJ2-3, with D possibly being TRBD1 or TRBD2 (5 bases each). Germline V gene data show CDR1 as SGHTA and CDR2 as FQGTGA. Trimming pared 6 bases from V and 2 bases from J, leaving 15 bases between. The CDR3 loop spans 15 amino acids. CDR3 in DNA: TGTGCCAGCAGTTCAGCCGGGACCGTCACAGATACGCAGTATTTT. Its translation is CASSSAGTVTDTQYF.

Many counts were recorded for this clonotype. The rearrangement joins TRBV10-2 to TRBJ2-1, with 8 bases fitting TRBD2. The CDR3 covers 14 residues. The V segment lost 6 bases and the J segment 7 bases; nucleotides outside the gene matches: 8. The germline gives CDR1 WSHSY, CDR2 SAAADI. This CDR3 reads CASSSGLGRNEQFF. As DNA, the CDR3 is TGCGCCAGCAGCTCGGGACTAGGGAGGAATGAGCAGTTCTTC.

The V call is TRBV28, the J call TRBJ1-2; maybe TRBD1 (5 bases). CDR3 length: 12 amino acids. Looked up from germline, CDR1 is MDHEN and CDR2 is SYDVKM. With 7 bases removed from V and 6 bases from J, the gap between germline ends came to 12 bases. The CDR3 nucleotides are TGTGCCAGCACCCGGACACTGAATGGCTACACCTTC. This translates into CASTRTLNGYTF.

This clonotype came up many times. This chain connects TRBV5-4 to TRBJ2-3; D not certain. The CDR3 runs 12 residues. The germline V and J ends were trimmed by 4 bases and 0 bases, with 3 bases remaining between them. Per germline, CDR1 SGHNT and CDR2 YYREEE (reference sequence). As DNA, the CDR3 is TGTGCCAGCAGCACCAGCACAGATACGCAGTATTTT. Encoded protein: CASSTSTDTQYF.

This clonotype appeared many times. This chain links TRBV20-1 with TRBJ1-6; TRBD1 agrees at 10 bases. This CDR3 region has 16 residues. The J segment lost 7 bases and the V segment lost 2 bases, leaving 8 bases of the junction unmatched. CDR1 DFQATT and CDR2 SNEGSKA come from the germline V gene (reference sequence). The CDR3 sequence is CSARPNWDRGNSPLHF. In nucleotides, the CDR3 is TGCAGTGCTAGACCAAACTGGGACAGGGGCAATTCACCCCTCCACTTT.

The chain's CDR3 is CASSLQLANYGYTF. The CDR3 region has the DNA TGTGCCAGCAGTCTCCAGCTAGCTAACTATGGCTACACCTTC. The rearrangement joins TRBV2 to TRBJ1-2; D gene ambiguous. Germline V gene data show CDR1 as SNHLY and CDR2 as FYNNEI. V was shortened by 5 bases and J by 0 bases, with 10 bases between the two germline ends. This CDR3 has 14 residues.

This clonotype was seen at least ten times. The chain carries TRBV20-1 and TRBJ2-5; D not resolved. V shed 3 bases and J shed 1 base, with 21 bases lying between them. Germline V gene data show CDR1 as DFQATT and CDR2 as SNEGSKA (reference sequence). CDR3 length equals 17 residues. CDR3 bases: TGCAGTGCTAGCGAGGAATCCCGCCATTTCGGCCAAGAGACCCAGTACTTC. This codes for CSASEESRHFGQETQYF.

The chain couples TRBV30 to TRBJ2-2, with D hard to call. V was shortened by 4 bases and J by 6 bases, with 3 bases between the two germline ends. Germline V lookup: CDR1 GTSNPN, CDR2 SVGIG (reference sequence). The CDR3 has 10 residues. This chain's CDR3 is CAWKAGELFF. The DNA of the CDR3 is TGTGCCTGGAAGGCCGGGGAGCTGTTTTTT. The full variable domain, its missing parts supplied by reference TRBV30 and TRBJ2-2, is SQTIHQWPATLVQPVGSPLSLECTVEGTSNPNLYWYRQAAGRGLQLLFYSVGIGQISSEVPQNLSASRPQDRQFILSSKKLLLSDSGFYLCAWKAGELFFGEGSRLTVL.

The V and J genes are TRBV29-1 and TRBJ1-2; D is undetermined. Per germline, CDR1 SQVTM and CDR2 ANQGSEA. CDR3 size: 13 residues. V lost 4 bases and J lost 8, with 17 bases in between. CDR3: CSVGRSPLEGYTF. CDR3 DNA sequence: TGCAGCGTTGGGAGGTCTCCGTTGGAGGGCTACACCTTC.